The rows below give T cell receptor beta chains drawn from one sample of a study of shared clonotypes between healthy human individuals. Method: immunoSEQ multiplex PCR; TCRdb's copy keeps in-frame clones and lacks some. In the table there are hundreds of thousands of clones, approximately 95% of which are singletons. The sample comprised naive CD8+ T cells sorted from blood. Receptor source: a woman in her twenties or thirties in good health. Both conserved end residues are part of each CDR3. D genes are given only for firm matches. Only some rows state a clone size, as once, few, many or a class for expanded clones.

DNA: TGTGCCAGCAGCCAAGATTTAGACTACGAGCAGTACTTC
CDR3: CASSQDLDYEQYF
V: TRBV14
J: TRBJ2-7
size: -
D: -

DNA: TGCGCCAGCAGCTCTACAGGGACAGGACCGATCGGGAACGAGCAGTACTTC
CDR3: CASSSTGTGPIGNEQYF
V: TRBV5-1
J: TRBJ2-7
size: once
D: TRBD1

DNA: TGCGCCAGCAGAGGGGACAGTACCTACGAGCAGTACTTC
CDR3: CASRGDSTYEQYF
V: TRBV5-1
J: TRBJ2-7
size: -
D: TRBD1

DNA: TGTGCCAGCAGGTTATGGGAGGGAAGCGAGCAGTACTTC
CDR3: CASRLWEGSEQYF
V: TRBV28
J: TRBJ2-7
size: -
D: TRBD2

DNA: TGTGCCAGCAGCTCGGTAATTGTGGGCCCCGGGGGTGAGGTTATTGGCAACGAGCAGTACTTC
CDR3: CASSSVIVGPGGEVIGNEQYF
V: TRBV21-1
J: TRBJ2-7
size: once
D: -

DNA: TGTGCCAGCAGCTTGCCAGAATCGAATGAGCAGTTCTTC
CDR3: CASSLPESNEQFF
V: TRBV5-4
J: TRBJ2-1
size: -
D: -

DNA: TGTGCCAGCAGTTACAACAATGAGCAGTTCTTC
CDR3: CASSYNNEQFF
V: TRBV6-5
J: TRBJ2-1
size: -
D: -

DNA: TGTGCCAGCAGCTTATACGTGAACACTGAAGCTTTCTTT
CDR3: CASSLYVNTEAFF
V: TRBV7-9
J: TRBJ1-1
size: -
D: -

DNA: TGTGCCAGCAGTTTATGGTCCCCACTAGCTAAAGGGGGTGAGCAGTTCTTC
CDR3: CASSLWSPLAKGGEQFF
V: TRBV27
J: TRBJ2-1
size: -
D: -

DNA: TGCGCCAGCAGTGATCCTGGCGGGAGTTATTTAGAGCAGTACTTC
CDR3: CASSDPGGSYLEQYF
V: TRBV10-2
J: TRBJ2-7
size: -
D: TRBD2

DNA: TGTGCCAGCAGCACCCTCGACTACGAGCAGTACTTC
CDR3: CASSTLDYEQYF
V: TRBV7-9
J: TRBJ2-7
size: -
D: -

DNA: TGTGCCAGCAGTCAAGTTGGGGGTCGTGAAAAACTGTTTTTT
CDR3: CASSQVGGREKLFF
V: TRBV27
J: TRBJ1-4
size: -
D: -

DNA: TGTGCCAGCAGTTCTCTGGGACAGGGATACGAGCAGTACTTC
CDR3: CASSSLGQGYEQYF
V: TRBV27
J: TRBJ2-7
size: -
D: TRBD1

DNA: TGTGCCAGCAGCCCGGAAAACAGCTACGAGCAGTACTTC
CDR3: CASSPENSYEQYF
V: TRBV5-6
J: TRBJ2-7
size: -
D: -

DNA: TGTGCCAGCAGTGTTAGCGGGGCCGAGCAGTACTTC
CDR3: CASSVSGAEQYF
V: TRBV2
J: TRBJ2-7
size: -
D: TRBD2

DNA: TGTGCCAGCAGCTTAGGACACTCCTACGAGCAGTACTTC
CDR3: CASSLGHSYEQYF
V: TRBV11-2
J: TRBJ2-7
size: -
D: -

DNA: TGTGCCAGCAGTAGTGACCTCCTGTGGGCTTTCTTT
CDR3: CASSSDLLWAFF
V: TRBV28
J: TRBJ1-1
size: -
D: -

DNA: TGTGCCAGCAGCGGAGGCCTTCGGGGATTCACCGGGGAGCTGTTTTTT
CDR3: CASSGGLRGFTGELFF
V: TRBV27
J: TRBJ2-2
size: -
D: -

DNA: TGTGCCAGCAGTCCCGACAGGGGGCGCATGACAGATACGCAGTATTTT
CDR3: CASSPDRGRMTDTQYF
V: TRBV27
J: TRBJ2-3
size: -
D: TRBD1